This T cell receptor beta chain was captured by sequencing in a study of cytomegalovirus exposure and HLA in healthy donors. Study-wide points: A list of 164 TCR beta chains associated with cytomegalovirus was given.

This CDR3 spans 15 amino acids. From germline, CDR1 is SEHNR and CDR2 FQNEAQ (reference sequence). V gave up 1 base and J gave up 5 bases, with 12 bases separating them. With respect to this clone: Its antigen is unidentified.

PCR primers comprised 60 Vbeta and 13 Jbeta primers. The assay was immunoSEQ multiplex PCR, and TCRdb's table has in-frame clones only and misses some. The sample has 150,000 to 200,000 clones; roughly 80% are singletons. The TCR originated in a woman between 18 and 29 years old in good health and CMV-seronegative. The rearrangement uses TRBV7-9 and TRBJ1-5; D uncertain. The sample consisted of PBMCs. The CDR3, as DNA: TGTGCCAGCAGCTTAGGTAGACAAATGGATCAGCCCCAGCATTTT. This translates into CASSLGRQMDQPQHF.